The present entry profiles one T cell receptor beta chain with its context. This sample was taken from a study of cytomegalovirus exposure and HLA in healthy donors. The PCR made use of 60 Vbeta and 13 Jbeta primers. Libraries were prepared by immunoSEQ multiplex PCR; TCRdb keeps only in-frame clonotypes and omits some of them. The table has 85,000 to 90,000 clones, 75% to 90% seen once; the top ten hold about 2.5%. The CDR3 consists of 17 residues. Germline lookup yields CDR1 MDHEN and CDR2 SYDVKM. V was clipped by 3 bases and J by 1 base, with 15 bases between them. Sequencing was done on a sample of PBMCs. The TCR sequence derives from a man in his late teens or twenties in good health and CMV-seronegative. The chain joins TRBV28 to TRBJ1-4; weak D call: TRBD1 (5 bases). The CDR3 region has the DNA TGTGCCAGCAGTTTGAGTTTCGCGGGACGAACTAATGAAAAACTGTTTTTT. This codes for CASSLSFAGRTNEKLFF.